This T cell receptor (beta chain) was sequenced for a study of regulatory T cells in long-lasting Graves disease. This clonotype was seen repeatedly, ten times or more. Time point in this sample: newly diagnosed GD, antithyroid drugs for less than 3 months. After RNA was extracted from PBMCs, the TCR library was made from it. The length of the CDR3 is 14 residues. V lost 5 bases, J lost 7 bases, and 7 bases stayed unmatched. CDR1 and CDR2 from the germline V gene are SGHRS and YFSETQ. Library construction for TCR beta used iRepertoire HTBI primers and Arm-PCR of CDR3 regions. Via MiXCR, TCRdb re-called the multiplex PCR reads, giving one row per CDR3 protein. Of 450,000 to 600,000 distinct CDR3 sequences in the sample, roughly 12% were seen once. In addition, the sample was reused for a study of T cells in Graves' hyperthyroidism and ophthalmopathy. That work states: No ophthalmopathy progression within 18 months constituted stable Graves' hyperthyroidism.

V usage is TRBV5-1 and J usage is TRBJ2-1, with TRBD2 matching 9 bases. Sequencing used peripheral blood mononuclear cells (PBMCs), obtained at new diagnosis, from a patient treated with antithyroid drugs. The TCR sequence derives from a young man with Graves disease. The CDR3 loop is CASRSGLARNEQFF. The CDR3 region has the DNA TGCGCCAGCAGATCCGGACTAGCGAGAAATGAGCAGTTCTTC.